This TCR beta chain was recovered during a study of T cells in Graves' hyperthyroidism and ophthalmopathy. In the case of this clonotype: The antigen remains undetermined.

Study results and caveats: A median around 6.4 months before onset, the model predicted ophthalmopathy. In blood, most of the thyroid clonotypes expanded above 0.001 were also present. Through a model of 13 V-J features, ophthalmopathy was separated from stable hyperthyroidism.

The CDR3 runs to 15 residues. Trimming removed 7 bases from V and 1 base from J; junction bases left unmatched: 9. The germline V gene encodes CDR1 SQVTM and CDR2 ANQGSEA. Amplification of TCR beta CDR3 regions was performed using RNA transcripts as template. Using the HTBI primer set, a first-round RT-PCR was run on the TCR CDR3. TCRdb itself ran the multiplex PCR reads through MiXCR, one entry per CDR3 protein. The repertoire includes roughly 580,000 distinct CDR3 sequences, about half of them detected once, and roughly 8.2% sits in the top ten. Patients with uncontrolled infections, other autoimmune diseases, pregnancy or lactation were excluded.

The source of this sequence is a young woman with Graves' hyperthyroidism. The sequenced material came from peripheral blood or thyroid tissue (not recorded which). J is TRBJ2-5 and V is TRBV29-1, with 10 bases aligning to TRBD2. The chain's CDR3 is CSAQAGLAIQETQYF. The CDR3, as DNA: TGCAGCGCTCAAGCGGGACTAGCGATCCAAGAGACCCAGTACTTC. Together with reference TRBV29-1 and TRBJ2-5, the CDR3 gives the full variable domain: SAVISQKPSRDICQRGTSLTIQCQVDSQVTMMFWYRQQPGQSLTLIATANQGSEATYESGFVIDKFPISRPNLTFSTLTVSNMSPEDSSIYLCSAQAGLAIQETQYFGPGTRLLVL.